This TCR beta chain was sequenced for a study of blood T cell repertoires in COVID-19 (dated by TCRdb to about 2020). Some background on the complete study: Collaborator samples came from the United States, Italy and Spain and covered acute and convalescent phases of COVID-19. The prospective study material was composed of cDNA or gDNA derived from T cells, B-cell-depleted T cells, or PBMCs. The dataset comprised deeply sampled blood TCRbeta repertoires from subjects exposed to, actively infected with, or recovered from COVID-19. A de-identified subject ID, COVID-19 status, age in years and sex were almost always included in the sample metadata. HLA class I and class II types, where available, came from metadata supplied by the sample provider rather than from assay-based typing. The repertoires were released in a freely available public database intended as a resource for research on the immune response to SARS-CoV-2. The samples were drawn from two sources: the first 160 participants of the ongoing ImmuneRACE study, and some 1,300 subjects contributed by 6 global collaborators.

On this clone itself: The target of this receptor is not known. No base-level quality is on record; no much larger clone is a single base apart.

The investigation overall reported the following: Clinical and demographic metadata were provided uncurated, with the amount varying by source and participant.

Each collaborating institution followed its own protocols to collect whole blood in K2EDTA tubes. For TCRbeta analysis, collaborators shipped samples in one of three forms: frozen whole blood, isolated PBMCs, or DNA extracted from either of those sample types. TCRbeta CDR3 regions were amplified from genomic DNA by means of the immunoSEQ Assay, a bias-controlled multiplex PCR. The study's own analysis went as follows. The number of nucleated cells in each sample was estimated by amplification of reference gene primers within the assay. Sequence reads were collapsed and filtered to measure the absolute abundance of every unique TCRbeta CDR3 rearrangement. For each sample, productive Simpson clonality was calculated as the square root of Simpson's diversity index across productive rearrangements. The table was pulled from immuneACCESS by TCRdb, which kept in-frame rearrangements only. Such tables lose some clones; where checked, under half of the loss comes from unresolved V genes, and the rest has no known cause. The V and J calls and clone size are taken from that table; D and trimming were inferred from the DNA. Recorded for this sample are about 100,000 clones; 69% of them occurred a single time. The top ten hold less than 6.5% of the sample.

The receptor was isolated from an elderly man with acute or convalescent COVID-19. The source material was peripheral blood.

The CDR3 region has the sequence CASSSWGGSTYEQYF. The sequenced DNA is TGTGCCAGCAGCTCCTGGGGCGGGAGCACCTACGAGCAGTACTTC. The V and J segments used are TRBV11-2 and TRBJ2-7, with 7 middle bases fitting TRBD2. The germline V gene yields SGHAT for CDR1 and FQNNGV for CDR2. Its CDR3 holds 15 amino acids, cysteine through phenylalanine. This entry keeps only the CDR3 DNA: 45 bases, framed from base 1. From V the trimming removes 4 bases and from J it removes 2 bases, while the gene matches leave 8 bases of the junction unaccounted for.